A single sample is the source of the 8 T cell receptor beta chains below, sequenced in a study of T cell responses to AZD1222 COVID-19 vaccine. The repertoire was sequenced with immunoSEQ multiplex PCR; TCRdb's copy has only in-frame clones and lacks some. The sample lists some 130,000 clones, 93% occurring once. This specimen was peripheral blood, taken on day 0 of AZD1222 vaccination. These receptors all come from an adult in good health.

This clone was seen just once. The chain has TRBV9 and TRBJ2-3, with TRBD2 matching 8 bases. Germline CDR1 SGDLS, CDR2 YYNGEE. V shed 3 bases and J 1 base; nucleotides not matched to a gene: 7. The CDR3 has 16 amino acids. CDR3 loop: CASSGLGSGGTDTQYF. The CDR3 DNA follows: TGTGCCAGCAGCGGCCTAGGTAGCGGGGGCACAGATACGCAGTATTTT.

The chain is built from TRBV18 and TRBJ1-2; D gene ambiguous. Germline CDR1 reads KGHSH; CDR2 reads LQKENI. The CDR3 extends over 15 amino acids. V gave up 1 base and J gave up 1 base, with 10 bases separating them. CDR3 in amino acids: CASSPLDGVNYGYTF. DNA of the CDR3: TGTGCCAGCTCACCACTAGACGGGGTTAACTATGGCTACACCTTC.

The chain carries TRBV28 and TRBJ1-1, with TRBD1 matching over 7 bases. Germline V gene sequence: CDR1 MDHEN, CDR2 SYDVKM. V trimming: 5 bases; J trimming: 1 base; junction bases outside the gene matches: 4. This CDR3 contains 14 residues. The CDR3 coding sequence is TGTGCCAGCAGTGCTGGGACAGAGAACACTGAAGCTTTCTTT. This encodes CASSAGTENTEAFF.

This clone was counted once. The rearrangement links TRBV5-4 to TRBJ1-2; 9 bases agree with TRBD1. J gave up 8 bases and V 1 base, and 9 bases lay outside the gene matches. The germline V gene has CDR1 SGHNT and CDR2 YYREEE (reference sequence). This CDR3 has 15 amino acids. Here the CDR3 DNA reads TGTGCCAGCAGCTTGATAGGACAGGGGCATGAGGGCTACACCTTC. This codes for CASSLIGQGHEGYTF.

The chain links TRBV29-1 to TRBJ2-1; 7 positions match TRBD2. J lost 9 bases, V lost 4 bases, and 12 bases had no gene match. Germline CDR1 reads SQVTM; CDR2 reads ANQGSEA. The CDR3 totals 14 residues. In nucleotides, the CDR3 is TGCAGCGTTGTAAGGGAGGGGCTGCTTGGTGAGCAGTTCTTC. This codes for CSVVREGLLGEQFF.

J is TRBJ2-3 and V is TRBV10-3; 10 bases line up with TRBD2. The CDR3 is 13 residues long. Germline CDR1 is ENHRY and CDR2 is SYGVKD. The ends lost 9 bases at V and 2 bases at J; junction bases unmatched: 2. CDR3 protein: CAILAGATDTQYF. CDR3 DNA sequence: TGTGCCATTCTAGCGGGGGCCACAGATACGCAGTATTTT.

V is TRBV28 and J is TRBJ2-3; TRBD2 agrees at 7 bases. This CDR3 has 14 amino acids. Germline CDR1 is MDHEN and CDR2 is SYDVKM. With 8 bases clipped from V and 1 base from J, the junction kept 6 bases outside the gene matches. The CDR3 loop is CASAQLARTDTQYF. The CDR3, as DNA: TGTGCCAGCGCCCAACTAGCGCGCACAGATACGCAGTATTTT.

DNA for the CDR3: TGTGCCAGCAGCTTGGGCGCGGGGGAAAAACTGTTTTTT. It codes for CASSLGAGEKLFF. V usage is TRBV12-3 or TRBV12-4 and J usage is TRBJ1-4; no clear D gene. V was trimmed by 6 bases and J by 8 bases, leaving 13 bases between them. CDR3 size: 13 residues.